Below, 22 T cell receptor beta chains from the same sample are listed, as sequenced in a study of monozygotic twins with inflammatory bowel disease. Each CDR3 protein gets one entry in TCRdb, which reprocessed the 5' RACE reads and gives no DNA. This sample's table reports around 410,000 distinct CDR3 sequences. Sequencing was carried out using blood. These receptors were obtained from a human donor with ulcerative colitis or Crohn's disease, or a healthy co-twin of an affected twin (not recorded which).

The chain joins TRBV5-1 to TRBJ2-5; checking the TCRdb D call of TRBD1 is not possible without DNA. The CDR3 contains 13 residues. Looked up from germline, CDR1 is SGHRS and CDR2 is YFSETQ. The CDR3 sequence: CASSLRIGETQYF.

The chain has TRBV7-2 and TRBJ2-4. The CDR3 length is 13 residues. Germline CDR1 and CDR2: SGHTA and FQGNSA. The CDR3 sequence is CASSLGQVNIQYF.

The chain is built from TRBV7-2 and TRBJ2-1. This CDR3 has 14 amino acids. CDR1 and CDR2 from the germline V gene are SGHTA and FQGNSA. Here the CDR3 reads CASSLESRSNEQFF.

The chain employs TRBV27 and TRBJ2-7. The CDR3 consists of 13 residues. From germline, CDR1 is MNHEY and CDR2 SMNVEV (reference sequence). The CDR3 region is CASRTDSSYEQYF.

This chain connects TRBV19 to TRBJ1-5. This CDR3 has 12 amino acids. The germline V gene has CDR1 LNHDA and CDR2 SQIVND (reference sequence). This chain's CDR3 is CASSIGDQPQHF.

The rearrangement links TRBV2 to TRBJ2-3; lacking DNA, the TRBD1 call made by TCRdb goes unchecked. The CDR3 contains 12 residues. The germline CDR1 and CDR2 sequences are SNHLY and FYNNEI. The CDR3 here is CASSEVSPEQYF. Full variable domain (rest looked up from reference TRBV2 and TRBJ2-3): EPEVTQTPSHQVTQMGQEVILRCVPISNHLYFYWYRQILGQKVEFLVSFYNNEISEKSEIFDDQFSVERPDGSNFTLKIRSTKLEDSAMYFCASSEVSPEQYFGPGTRLTVL.

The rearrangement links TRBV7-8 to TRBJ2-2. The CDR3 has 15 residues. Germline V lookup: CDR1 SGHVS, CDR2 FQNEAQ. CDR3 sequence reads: CASSLDGVGTGELFF.

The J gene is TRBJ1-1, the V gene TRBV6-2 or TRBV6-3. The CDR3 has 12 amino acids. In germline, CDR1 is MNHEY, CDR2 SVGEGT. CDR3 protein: CASSYGSTEAFF.

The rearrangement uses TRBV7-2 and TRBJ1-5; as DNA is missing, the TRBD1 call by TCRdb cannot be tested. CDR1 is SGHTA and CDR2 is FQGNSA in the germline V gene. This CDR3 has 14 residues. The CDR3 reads CASSPGDRVQPQHF.

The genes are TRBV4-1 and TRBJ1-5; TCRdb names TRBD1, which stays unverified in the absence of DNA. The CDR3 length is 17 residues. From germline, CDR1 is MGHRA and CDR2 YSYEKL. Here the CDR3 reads CASSQGRQGKIGQPQHF.

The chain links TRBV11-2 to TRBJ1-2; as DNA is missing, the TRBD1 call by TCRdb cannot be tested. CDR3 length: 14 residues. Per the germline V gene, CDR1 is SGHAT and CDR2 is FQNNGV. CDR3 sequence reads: CASSWLGTFYGYTF. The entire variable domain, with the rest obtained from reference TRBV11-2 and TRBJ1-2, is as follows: EAGVAQSPRYKIIEKRQSVAFWCNPISGHATLYWYQQILGQGPKLLIQFQNNGVVDDSQLPKDRFSAERLKGVDSTLKIQPAKLEDSAVYLCASSWLGTFYGYTFGSGTRLTVV.

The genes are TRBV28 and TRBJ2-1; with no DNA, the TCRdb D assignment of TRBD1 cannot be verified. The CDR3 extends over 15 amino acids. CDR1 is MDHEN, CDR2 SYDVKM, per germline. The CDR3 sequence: CASSLRGSIYNEQFF. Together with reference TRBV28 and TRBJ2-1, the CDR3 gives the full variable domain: DVKVTQSSRYLVKRTGEKVFLECVQDMDHENMFWYRQDPGLGLRLIYFSYDVKMKEKGDIPEGYSVSREKKERFSLILESASTNQTSMYLCASSLRGSIYNEQFFGPGTRLTVL.

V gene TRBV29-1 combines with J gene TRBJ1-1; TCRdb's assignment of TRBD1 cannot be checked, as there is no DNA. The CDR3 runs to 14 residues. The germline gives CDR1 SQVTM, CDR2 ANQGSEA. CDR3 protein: CSVDGQGASTEAFF. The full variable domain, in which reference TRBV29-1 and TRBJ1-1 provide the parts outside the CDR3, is SAVISQKPSRDICQRGTSLTIQCQVDSQVTMMFWYRQQPGQSLTLIATANQGSEATYESGFVIDKFPISRPNLTFSTLTVSNMSPEDSSIYLCSVDGQGASTEAFFGQGTRLTVV.

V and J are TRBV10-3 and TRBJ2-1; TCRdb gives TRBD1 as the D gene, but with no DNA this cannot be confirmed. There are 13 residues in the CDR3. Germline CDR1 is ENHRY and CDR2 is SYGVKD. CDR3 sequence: CAIEVTGSNEQFF.

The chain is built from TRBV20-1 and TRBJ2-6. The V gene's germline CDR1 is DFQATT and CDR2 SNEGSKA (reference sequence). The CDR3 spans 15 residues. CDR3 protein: CSADYDLSGANVLTF.

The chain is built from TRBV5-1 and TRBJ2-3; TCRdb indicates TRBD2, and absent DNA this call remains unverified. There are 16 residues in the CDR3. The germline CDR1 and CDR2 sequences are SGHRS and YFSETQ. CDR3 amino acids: CASSLGLAGNTDTQYF.

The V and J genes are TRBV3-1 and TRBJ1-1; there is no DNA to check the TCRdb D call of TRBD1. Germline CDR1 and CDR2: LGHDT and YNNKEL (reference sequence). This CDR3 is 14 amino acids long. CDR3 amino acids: CASSQVPGATEAFF.

The CDR3 protein is CASGGQGALYGYTF. This chain uses TRBV12-3 or TRBV12-4 with TRBJ1-2; TCRdb's D call, TRBD1, is unchecked because there is no DNA. The CDR3 is 14 amino acids.

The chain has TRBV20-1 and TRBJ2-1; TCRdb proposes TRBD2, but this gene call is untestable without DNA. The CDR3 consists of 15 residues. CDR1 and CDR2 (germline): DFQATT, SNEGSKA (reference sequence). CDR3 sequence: CSASQIGLPINEQFF.

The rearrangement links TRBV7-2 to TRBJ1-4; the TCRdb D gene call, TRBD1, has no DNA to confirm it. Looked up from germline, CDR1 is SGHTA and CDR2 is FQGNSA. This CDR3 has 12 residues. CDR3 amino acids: CASSQGYEKLFF.

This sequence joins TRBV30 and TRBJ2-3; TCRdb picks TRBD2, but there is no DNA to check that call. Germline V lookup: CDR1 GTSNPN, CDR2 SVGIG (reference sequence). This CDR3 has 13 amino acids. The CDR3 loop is CAWSALPTDTQYF.

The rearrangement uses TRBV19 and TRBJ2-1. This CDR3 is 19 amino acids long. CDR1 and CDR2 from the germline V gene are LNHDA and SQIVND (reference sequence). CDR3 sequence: CASTSSISSPMPSYNEQFF.